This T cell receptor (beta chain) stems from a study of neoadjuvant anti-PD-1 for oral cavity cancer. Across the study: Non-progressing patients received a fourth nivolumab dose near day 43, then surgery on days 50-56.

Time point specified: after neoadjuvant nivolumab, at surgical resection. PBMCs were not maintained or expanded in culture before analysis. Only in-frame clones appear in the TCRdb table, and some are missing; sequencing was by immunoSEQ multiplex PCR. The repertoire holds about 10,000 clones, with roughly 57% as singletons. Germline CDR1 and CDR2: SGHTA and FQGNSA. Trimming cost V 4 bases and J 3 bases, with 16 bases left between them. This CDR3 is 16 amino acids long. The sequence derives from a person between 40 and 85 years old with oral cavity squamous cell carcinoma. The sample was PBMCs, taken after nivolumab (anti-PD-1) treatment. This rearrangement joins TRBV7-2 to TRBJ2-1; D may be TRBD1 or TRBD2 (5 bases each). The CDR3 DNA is TGTGCCAGCAGCTCCTCCCTTGAGGGGAACTACAATGAGCAGTTCTTC. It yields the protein CASSSSLEGNYNEQFF.